Listed below are T cell receptor beta chains from one sample, sequenced in a study of blood T cell repertoires in COVID-19. Some clones are missing from TCRdb's copy, which holds only in-frame ones; the method was immunoSEQ multiplex PCR. The sample carries approximately 53,000 clones, about 78% recorded once. The sequenced sample consisted of PBMCs or T cells enriched from blood (not recorded which). Receptors were obtained from a woman between 45 and 60 years old with acute COVID-19. Each CDR3 is given with its conserved first and last residue. A D gene is named only where the DNA matches it firmly. Size is omitted from some rows. Given values are once, few, many or a class for expanded clones.

CASNDYPGGNTEAFF TGTGCCAGTAATGACTACCCCGGGGGGAACACTGAAGCTTTCTTT TRBJ1-1 TRBV19 . .
CASSSQGGSYNSPLHF TGTGCCAGCTCTTCACAGGGGGGTTCCTATAATTCACCCCTCCACTTT TRBJ1-6 TRBV18 TRBD1 .
CASATRSQGNQPQHF TGTGCTAGTGCCACCCGGTCGCAAGGCAATCAGCCCCAGCATTTT TRBJ1-5 TRBV12-5 . .
CASRLTDTNYGYTF TGCGCCAGCAGGCTAACGGACACGAACTATGGCTACACCTTC TRBJ1-2 TRBV5-1 . .
CASSLAGDRKNIQYF TGTGCCAGCAGCTTAGCGGGGGACAGAAAAAACATTCAGTACTTC TRBJ2-4 TRBV11-3 . .
CASQGATEAFF TGTGCCAGCCAAGGAGCTACTGAAGCTTTCTTT TRBJ1-1 TRBV28 . few
CASSAQGAGTNEKLFF TGTGCCAGCTCAGCACAGGGAGCCGGCACTAATGAAAAACTGTTTTTT TRBJ1-4 TRBV18 . .
CASSIMGQEKLFF TGTGCCAGTAGTATTATGGGACAGGAAAAACTGTTTTTT TRBJ1-4 TRBV19 TRBD1 .
CASSGPGVNSYEQYF TGTGCCAGTAGTGGGCCCGGGGTAAACTCCTACGAGCAGTACTTC TRBJ2-7 TRBV19 . .
CASTIPPVGANYGYTF TGTGCCAGCACCATTCCCCCCGTCGGGGCTAACTATGGCTACACCTTC TRBJ1-2 TRBV2 . once
CASSQGTDLTRTLHF TGCGCCAGCAGCCAAGGGACAGACTTGACGAGAACCCTCCACTTT TRBJ1-6 TRBV4-1 . .
CASSSGGTYEQYF TGTGCCAGCAGCTCAGGAGGAACCTACGAGCAGTACTTC TRBJ2-7 TRBV12-1 . few
CAISDSYGYTF TGTGCCATCAGTGACAGTTATGGCTACACCTTC TRBJ1-2 TRBV10-3 . .
CASSFSSGGSGIYEQFF TGCGCCAGCAGCTTCTCTAGCGGGGGGAGTGGTATTTATGAGCAGTTCTTC TRBJ2-1 TRBV5-1 TRBD2 .
CASSTPRTVLQPQHF TGTGCCAGCAGCACCCCTCGGACAGTCCTACAGCCCCAGCATTTT TRBJ1-5 TRBV6-2/TRBV6-3 . .
CAISERGKYGYTF TGTGCCATCAGTGAGCGGGGGAAGTATGGCTACACCTTC TRBJ1-2 TRBV10-3 . .
CASSYSGQGGHEQYF TGTGCCAGCAGTTACTCGGGACAGGGAGGTCACGAGCAGTACTTC TRBJ2-7 TRBV6-5 TRBD1 few
CSVPGHTTDTQYF TGCAGCGTGCCGGGACACACCACAGATACGCAGTATTTT TRBJ2-3 TRBV29-1 . .
CASSSRRGGEQYF TGTGCCAGCAGCTCAAGGAGGGGAGGCGAGCAGTACTTC TRBJ2-7 TRBV7-2 . .
CASRYSGQGRVNEQFF TGTGCCAGCAGATACAGTGGGCAGGGGAGGGTCAATGAGCAGTTCTTC TRBJ2-1 TRBV7-9 . .
CASSVGAGTGNYGYTF TGTGCCAGCAGCGTAGGCGCCGGGACAGGGAACTATGGCTACACCTTC TRBJ1-2 TRBV11-1 TRBD1 .
CASSPSPGRSGNTIYF TGTGCCAGCTCACCCTCGCCGGGTAGATCTGGAAACACCATATATTTT TRBJ1-3 TRBV18 . .
CASSNPTGYGYTF TGTGCCAGCTCCAATCCGACAGGTTATGGCTACACCTTC TRBJ1-2 TRBV18 . .
CASSFSTGLANEQFF TGTGCCAGCAGCTTCTCTACGGGACTAGCCAATGAGCAGTTCTTC TRBJ2-1 TRBV7-9 TRBD2 .
CATSREGYGYTF TGTGCCACTTCCAGGGAAGGCTATGGCTACACCTTC TRBJ1-2 TRBV10-3 . .
CASSIPGHKAFF TGTGCCAGCAGTATACCGGGACATAAAGCTTTCTTT TRBJ1-1 TRBV28 . .
CASSRGGEADTQYF TGTGCCAGCAGCAGAGGGGGAGAGGCAGATACGCAGTATTTT TRBJ2-3 TRBV3-1/TRBV3-2 . .
CASTVQGQGYEQYF TGTGCCAGCACCGTACAGGGACAGGGCTACGAGCAGTACTTC TRBJ2-7 TRBV13 TRBD1 few
CASSQDSYGYTF TGCGCCAGCAGCCAGGACAGCTATGGCTACACCTTC TRBJ1-2 TRBV4-1 . .
CASSSRTVYGYTF TGTGCCAGCAGCAGCAGGACAGTCTATGGCTACACCTTC TRBJ1-2 TRBV7-9 . .
CASSLIGRQGVETQYF TGTGCCAGCAGCTTGATAGGTCGGCAGGGTGTGGAGACCCAGTACTTC TRBJ2-5 TRBV5-6 . .
CASSLVGYNEQFF TGCGCCAGCAGCTTGGTCGGCTACAATGAGCAGTTCTTC TRBJ2-1 TRBV5-1 . .
CASRLGTGGYGYTF TGTGCCAGCAGACTCGGGACAGGGGGCTATGGCTACACCTTC TRBJ1-2 TRBV6-5 TRBD1 .
CASSVPGQGTGELFF TGTGCCAGCAGTGTTCCGGGACAGGGAACCGGGGAGCTGTTTTTT TRBJ2-2 TRBV27 TRBD1 .
CASSLTPSGLQYF TGTGCCAGCAGCTTAACCCCCTCAGGCCTCCAGTACTTC TRBJ2-5 TRBV7-2 . .
CASSQMGHNTEAFF TGTGCCAGCAGCCAAATGGGACATAACACTGAAGCTTTCTTT TRBJ1-1 TRBV3-1/TRBV3-2 . .
CATSDLRVVGAGETQYF TGTGCCACCAGTGATTTGCGGGTGGTGGGGGCAGGAGAGACCCAGTACTTC TRBJ2-5 TRBV24-1 . .
CATTGHAYNEQFF TGTGCCACCACGGGACATGCCTACAATGAGCAGTTCTTC TRBJ2-1 TRBV7-9 . .
CASSQGIAGVINEQFF TGTGCCAGCAGCCAAGGGATAGCGGGGGTGATCAATGAGCAGTTCTTC TRBJ2-1 TRBV3-1/TRBV3-2 TRBD2 .
CASSPNVDRGIGNTIYF TGTGCCAGCAGCCCTAACGTTGACAGGGGGATAGGAAACACCATATATTTT TRBJ1-3 TRBV7-9 TRBD1 .
CASSPTGGHYGYTF TGTGCCAGCAGCCCGACAGGGGGCCACTATGGCTACACCTTC TRBJ1-2 TRBV11-2 TRBD1 few
CASQTQETQYF TGTGCCAGCCAAACCCAGGAGACCCAGTACTTC TRBJ2-5 TRBV18 . .
CASSLGLRGQGEKLFF TGTGCCAGCAGCTTAGGTTTGAGGGGGCAAGGTGAAAAACTGTTTTTT TRBJ1-4 TRBV11-2 TRBD1 .
CASSPRAGGTDTQYF TGTGCCAGCAGCCCCCGAGCGGGGGGGACAGATACGCAGTATTTT TRBJ2-3 TRBV9 TRBD2 .
CASSPDTSGWVQFF TGTGCCAGCAGCCCAGACACTAGCGGGTGGGTGCAGTTCTTC TRBJ2-1 TRBV7-9 TRBD2 .
CASSLATGTRAGELFF TGCGCCAGCAGCTTGGCCACGGGGACTAGAGCCGGGGAGCTGTTTTTT TRBJ2-2 TRBV5-1 TRBD2 few
CASSESNIRLTSTDTQYF TGTGCCAGCAGTGAGTCAAACATCCGACTCACTAGCACAGATACGCAGTATTTT TRBJ2-3 TRBV2 . .
CAISDGRGGLSAQYF TGTGCCATCAGTGACGGACGGGGGGGCCTATCAGCGCAGTATTTT TRBJ2-3 TRBV10-3 TRBD2 few
CATESPSSYEQYF TGTGCCACGGAATCGCCTAGCTCCTACGAGCAGTACTTC TRBJ2-7 TRBV15 . .
CASSGRQGETQYF TGTGCCAGCAGCGGCAGGCAGGGGGAGACCCAGTACTTC TRBJ2-5 TRBV9 . .
CSVEDTGRYGYTF TGCAGCGTTGAAGACACAGGGCGCTATGGCTACACCTTC TRBJ1-2 TRBV29-1 . .
CAWTPRLQETQYF TGTGCCTGGACCCCGAGGCTTCAGGAGACCCAGTACTTC TRBJ2-5 TRBV30 . once
CASREGASSGNTIYF TGTGCCAGCAGAGAGGGGGCTAGCTCTGGAAACACCATATATTTT TRBJ1-3 TRBV28 TRBD1 .
CAWSNTPAGFSGNTIYF TGTGCCTGGAGTAACACGCCGGCAGGCTTCTCTGGAAACACCATATATTTT TRBJ1-3 TRBV30 . .
CASSDSAGGGGTDTQYF TGTGCCAGCAGTGACTCCGCAGGGGGCGGGGGCACAGATACGCAGTATTTT TRBJ2-3 TRBV6-4 TRBD1 .
CASSWGHSGYTF TGTGCCAGCAGCTGGGGACATAGTGGCTACACCTTC TRBJ1-2 TRBV5-6 . .
CASGPSGANVLTF TGTGCCAGCGGGCCGTCTGGGGCCAACGTCCTGACTTTC TRBJ2-6 TRBV12-3/TRBV12-4 . .
CASSQHTGTYTIYF TGTGCCAGCAGCCAACACACAGGGACGTACACCATATATTTT TRBJ1-3 TRBV3-1/TRBV3-2 . .
CASNWGQKLFF TGTGCCAGCAACTGGGGGCAAAAACTGTTTTTT TRBJ1-4 TRBV28 . once
CASSRTSINEQFF TGTGCCAGCAGCAGGACTAGTATAAATGAGCAGTTCTTC TRBJ2-1 TRBV7-3 TRBD2 .